The source of this T cell receptor beta chain is a study of CD8+ T cells in alopecia areata. Across the whole study: Tofacitinib exposure lasted 6 to 18 months, followed by 6 months off drug.

Study-level points and caveats: With patients, TCR sharing proved less clear than in mice, a difference possibly related to HLA.

In its sample, this clone was seen many times. Antigen: not known. Extraction of RNA preceded its reverse transcription into cDNA, which served as the sequencing template. TCRdb's copy holds only in-frame clones and misses some; the assay was immunoSEQ multiplex PCR. This table has about 180,000 clones, 58% appearing once. Documented treatment: oral pan-JAK inhibitor, 5-10 mg twice daily. Lesional scalp punch biopsies and peripheral blood came from alopecia areata patients. This CDR3 spans 14 amino acids. V lost 6 bases and J lost 4; bases outside the gene matches: 6. The germline V gene has CDR1 MNHEY and CDR2 SVGAGI.

The specimen comprised CD4+ T cells sorted from blood, sampled at approximately week 60, from a patient treated with tofacitinib. The sequence was obtained from a human donor with alopecia areata. This rearrangement joins TRBV6-5 to TRBJ2-7; 10 bases line up with TRBD1. CDR3 sequence: CASSRGTGVYEQYF. CDR3 DNA sequence: TGTGCCAGCAGCCGAGGGACAGGGGTTTACGAGCAGTACTTC.